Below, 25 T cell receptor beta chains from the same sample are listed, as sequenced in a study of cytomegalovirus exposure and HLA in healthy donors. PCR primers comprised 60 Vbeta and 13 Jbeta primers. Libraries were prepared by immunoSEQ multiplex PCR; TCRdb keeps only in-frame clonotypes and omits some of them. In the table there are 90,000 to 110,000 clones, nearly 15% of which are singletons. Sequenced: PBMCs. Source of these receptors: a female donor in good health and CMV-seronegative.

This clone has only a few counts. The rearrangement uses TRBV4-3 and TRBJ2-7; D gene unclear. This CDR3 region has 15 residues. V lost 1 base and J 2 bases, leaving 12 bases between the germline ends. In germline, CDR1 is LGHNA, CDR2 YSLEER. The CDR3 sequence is CASSQVVRPTYEQYF. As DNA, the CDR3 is TGCGCCAGCAGCCAAGTTGTCAGGCCGACCTACGAGCAGTACTTC.

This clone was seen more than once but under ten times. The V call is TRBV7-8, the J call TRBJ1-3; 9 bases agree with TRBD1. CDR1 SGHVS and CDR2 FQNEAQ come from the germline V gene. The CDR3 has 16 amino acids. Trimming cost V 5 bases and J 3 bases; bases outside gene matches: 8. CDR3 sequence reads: CASSTRQGGNGNTIYF. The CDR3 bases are TGTGCCAGCAGCACTCGACAGGGGGGAAATGGAAACACCATATATTTT.

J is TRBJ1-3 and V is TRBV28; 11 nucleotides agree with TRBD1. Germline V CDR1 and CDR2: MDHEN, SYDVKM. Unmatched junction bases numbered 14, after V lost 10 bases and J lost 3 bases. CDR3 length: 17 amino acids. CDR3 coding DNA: TGTGCCATACAAAGGACAGGGGGCGCCCATGGTGGAAACACCATATATTTT. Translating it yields CAIQRTGGAHGGNTIYF.

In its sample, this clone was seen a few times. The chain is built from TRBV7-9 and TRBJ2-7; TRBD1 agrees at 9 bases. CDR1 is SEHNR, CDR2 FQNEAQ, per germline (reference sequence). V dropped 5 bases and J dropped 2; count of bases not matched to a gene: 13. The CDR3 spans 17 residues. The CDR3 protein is CASSKNMGTGTTYEQYF. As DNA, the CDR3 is TGTGCCAGCAGCAAAAACATGGGGACAGGGACCACCTACGAGCAGTACTTC.

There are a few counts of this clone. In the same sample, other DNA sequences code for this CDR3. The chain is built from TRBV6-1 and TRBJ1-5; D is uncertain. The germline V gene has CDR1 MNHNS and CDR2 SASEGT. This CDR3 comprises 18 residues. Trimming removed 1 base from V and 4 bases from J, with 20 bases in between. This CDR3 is CASSEVLNRVAHNQPQHF. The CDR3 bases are TGTGCCAGCAGTGAAGTGTTAAATCGGGTGGCTCATAATCAGCCCCAGCATTTT.

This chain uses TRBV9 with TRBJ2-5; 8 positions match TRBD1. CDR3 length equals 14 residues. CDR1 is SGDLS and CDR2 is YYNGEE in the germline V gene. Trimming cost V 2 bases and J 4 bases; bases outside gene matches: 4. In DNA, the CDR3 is TGTGCCAGCAGCGTCGACAGGGGAGGAGAGACCCAGTACTTC. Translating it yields CASSVDRGGETQYF.

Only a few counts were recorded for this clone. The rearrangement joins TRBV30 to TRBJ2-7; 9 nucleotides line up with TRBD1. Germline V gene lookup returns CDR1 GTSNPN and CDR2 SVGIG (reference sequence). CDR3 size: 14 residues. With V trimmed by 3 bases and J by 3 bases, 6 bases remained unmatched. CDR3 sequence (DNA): TGTGCCTGGAGACGACAGGGGGGTTACTACGAGCAGTACTTC. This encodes CAWRRQGGYYEQYF.

The CDR3 reads CAWGQGKQYF. The CDR3 DNA reads TGTGCCTGGGGACAGGGCAAGCAGTACTTC. The chain recombines TRBV30 with TRBJ2-7; 8 nucleotides align to TRBD1. Germline lookup yields CDR1 GTSNPN and CDR2 SVGIG (reference sequence). This CDR3 comprises 10 residues. J gave up 8 bases and V 5 bases, and 2 bases lay outside the gene matches.

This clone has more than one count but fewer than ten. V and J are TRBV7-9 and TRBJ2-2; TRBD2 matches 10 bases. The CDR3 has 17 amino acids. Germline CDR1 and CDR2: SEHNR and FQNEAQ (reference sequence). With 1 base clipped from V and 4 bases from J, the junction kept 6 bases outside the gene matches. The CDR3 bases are TGTGCCAGCAGCTTAGGGCTAGCGGGAGTGGTCACCGGGGAGCTGTTTTTT. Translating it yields CASSLGLAGVVTGELFF. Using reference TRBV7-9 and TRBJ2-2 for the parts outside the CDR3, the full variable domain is DTGVSQNPRHKITKRGQNVTFRCDPISEHNRLYWYRQTLGQGPEFLTYFQNEAQLEKSRLLSDRFSAERPKGSFSTLEIQRTEQGDSAMYLCASSLGLAGVVTGELFFGEGSRLTVL.

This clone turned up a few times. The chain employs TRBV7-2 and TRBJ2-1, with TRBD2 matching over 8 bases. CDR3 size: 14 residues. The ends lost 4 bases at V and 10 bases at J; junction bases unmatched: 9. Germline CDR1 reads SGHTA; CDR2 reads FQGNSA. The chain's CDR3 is CASSSGLGPGEQFF. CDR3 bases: TGTGCCAGCAGCTCGGGACTAGGGCCTGGAGAGCAGTTCTTC.

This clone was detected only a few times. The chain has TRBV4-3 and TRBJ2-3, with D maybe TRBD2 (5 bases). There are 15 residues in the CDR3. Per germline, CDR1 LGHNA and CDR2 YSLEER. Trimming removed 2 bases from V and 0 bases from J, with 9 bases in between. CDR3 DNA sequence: TGCGCCAGCAGCCAACGGGGTGGGAGCACAGATACGCAGTATTTT. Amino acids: CASSQRGGSTDTQYF.

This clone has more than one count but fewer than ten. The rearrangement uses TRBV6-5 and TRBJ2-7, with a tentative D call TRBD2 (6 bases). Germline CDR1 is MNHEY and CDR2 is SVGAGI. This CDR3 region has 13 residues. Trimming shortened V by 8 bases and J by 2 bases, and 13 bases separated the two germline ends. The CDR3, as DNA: TGTGCCAGCGCGCGGGACTTCCCCTACGAGCAGTACTTC. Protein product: CASARDFPYEQYF.

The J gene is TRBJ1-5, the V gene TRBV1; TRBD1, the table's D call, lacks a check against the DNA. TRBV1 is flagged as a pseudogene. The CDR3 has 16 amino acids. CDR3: CTSTGGAGYSNQPQHF. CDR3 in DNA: TGCACCAGCACAGGGGGCGCGGGATATAGCAATCAGCCCCAGCATTTT.

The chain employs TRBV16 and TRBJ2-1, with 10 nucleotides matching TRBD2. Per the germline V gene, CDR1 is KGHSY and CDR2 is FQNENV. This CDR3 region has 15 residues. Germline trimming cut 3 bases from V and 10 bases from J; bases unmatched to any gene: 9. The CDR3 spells CASSHGASGGYEQFF. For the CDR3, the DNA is TGTGCCAGCAGCCACGGGGCTAGCGGGGGATACGAGCAGTTCTTC.

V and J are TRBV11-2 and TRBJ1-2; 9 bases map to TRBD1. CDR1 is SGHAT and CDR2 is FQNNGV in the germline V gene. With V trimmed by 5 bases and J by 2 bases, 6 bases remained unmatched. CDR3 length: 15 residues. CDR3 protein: CASSPPDRGNYGYTF. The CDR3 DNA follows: TGTGCCAGCAGCCCTCCGGACAGGGGAAACTATGGCTACACCTTC.

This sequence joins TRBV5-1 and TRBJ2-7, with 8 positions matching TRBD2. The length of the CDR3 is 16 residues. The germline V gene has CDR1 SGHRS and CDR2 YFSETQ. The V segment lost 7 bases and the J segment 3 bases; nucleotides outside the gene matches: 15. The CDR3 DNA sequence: TGCGCCAGCTCCCTGGGGGTCGCGGGAGGCCTCTACGAGCAGTACTTC. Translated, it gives CASSLGVAGGLYEQYF.

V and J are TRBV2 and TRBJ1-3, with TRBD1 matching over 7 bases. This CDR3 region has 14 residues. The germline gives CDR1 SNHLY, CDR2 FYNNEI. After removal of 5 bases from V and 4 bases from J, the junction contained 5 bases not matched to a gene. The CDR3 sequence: CASSKTGPGNTIYF. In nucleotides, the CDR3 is TGTGCCAGCAGTAAGACAGGGCCCGGAAACACCATATATTTT.

CDR3 amino acids: CAISGSRQGRDEQYF. CDR3 sequence (DNA): TGTGCCATCAGTGGTTCCCGGCAGGGCCGGGACGAGCAGTACTTC. The chain is built from TRBV10-3 and TRBJ2-7; weak D call: TRBD1 (5 bases). CDR3 length: 15 amino acids. Deletions cut 4 bases from V and 5 bases from J, with 18 bases between. Germline V lookup: CDR1 ENHRY, CDR2 SYGVKD.

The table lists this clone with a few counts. CDR3 residues: CASSVDRTGSGELFF. CDR3 bases: TGTGCCAGCAGCGTGGATCGTACAGGGTCCGGGGAGCTGTTTTTT. This chain links TRBV9 with TRBJ2-2; D may be TRBD1 (6 bases). The CDR3 covers 15 residues. CDR1 and CDR2 from the germline V gene are SGDLS and YYNGEE. Trimming left V 2 bases short and J 6 bases short, with 14 bases between.

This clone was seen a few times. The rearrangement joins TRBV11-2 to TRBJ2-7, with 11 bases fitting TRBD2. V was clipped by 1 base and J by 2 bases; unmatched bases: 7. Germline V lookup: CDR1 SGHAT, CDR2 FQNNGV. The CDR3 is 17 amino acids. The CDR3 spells CASSLVSGLAETYEQYF. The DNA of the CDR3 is TGTGCCAGCAGCTTAGTCTCGGGACTAGCGGAAACCTACGAGCAGTACTTC.

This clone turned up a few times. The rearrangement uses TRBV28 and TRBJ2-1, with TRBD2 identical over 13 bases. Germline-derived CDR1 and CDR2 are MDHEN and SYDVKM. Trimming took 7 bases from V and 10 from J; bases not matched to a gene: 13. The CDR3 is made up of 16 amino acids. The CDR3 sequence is CASNKYGLAGESEQFF. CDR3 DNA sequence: TGTGCCAGCAACAAATACGGACTAGCGGGAGAAAGCGAGCAGTTCTTC.

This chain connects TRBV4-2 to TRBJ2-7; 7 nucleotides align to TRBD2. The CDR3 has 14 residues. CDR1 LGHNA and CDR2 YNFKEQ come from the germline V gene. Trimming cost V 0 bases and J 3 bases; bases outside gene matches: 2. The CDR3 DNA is TGTGCCAGCAGCCAAGAACGGACTAGCTACGAGCAGTACTTC. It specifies CASSQERTSYEQYF.

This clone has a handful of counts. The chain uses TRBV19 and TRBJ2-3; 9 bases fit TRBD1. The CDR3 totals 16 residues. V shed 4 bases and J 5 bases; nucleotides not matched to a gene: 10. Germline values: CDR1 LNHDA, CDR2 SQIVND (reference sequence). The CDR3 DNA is TGTGCCAGTAGTACCAACAACAGGGGGCGAGGAGATACGCAGTATTTT. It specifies CASSTNNRGRGDTQYF.

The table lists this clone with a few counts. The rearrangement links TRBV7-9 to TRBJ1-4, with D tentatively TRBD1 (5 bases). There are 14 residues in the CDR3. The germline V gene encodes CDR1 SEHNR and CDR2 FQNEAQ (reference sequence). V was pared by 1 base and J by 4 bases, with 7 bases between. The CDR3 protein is CASSLGQFNEKLFF. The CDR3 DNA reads TGTGCCAGCAGCTTAGGACAGTTTAATGAAAAACTGTTTTTT.

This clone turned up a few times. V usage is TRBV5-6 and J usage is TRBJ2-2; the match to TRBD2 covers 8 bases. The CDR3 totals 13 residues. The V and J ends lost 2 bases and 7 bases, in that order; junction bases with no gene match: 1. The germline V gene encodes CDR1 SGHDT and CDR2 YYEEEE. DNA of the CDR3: TGTGCCAGCAGCTTCGGGACTAGCGGGGAGCTGTTTTTT. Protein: CASSFGTSGELFF.